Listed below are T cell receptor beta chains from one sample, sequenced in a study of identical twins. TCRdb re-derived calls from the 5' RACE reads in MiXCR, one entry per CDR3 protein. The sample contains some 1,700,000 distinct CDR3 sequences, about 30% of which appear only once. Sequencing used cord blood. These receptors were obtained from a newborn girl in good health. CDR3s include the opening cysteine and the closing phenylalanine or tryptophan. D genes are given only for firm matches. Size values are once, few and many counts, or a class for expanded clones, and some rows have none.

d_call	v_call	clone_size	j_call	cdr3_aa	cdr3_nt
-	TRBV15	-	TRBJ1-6	CATSRAASGASPLHF	TGTGCCACCAGCAGAGCCGCCTCTGGGGCTTCACCCCTCCACTTT
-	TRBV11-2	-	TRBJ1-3	CASSSSRAEPGRAAIYF	TGTGCCAGCAGCAGCTCTCGAGCGGAGCCAGGCAGGGCCGCCATATATTTT
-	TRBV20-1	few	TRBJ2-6	CSALYSGANVLTF	TGCAGTGCCCTGTACTCTGGGGCCAACGTCCTGACTTTC
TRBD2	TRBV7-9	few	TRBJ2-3	CASSRRTSGRRDTQYF	TGTGCCAGCAGCCGAAGGACTAGCGGGAGAAGGGATACGCAGTATTTT
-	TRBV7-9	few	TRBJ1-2	CASTRVDTNYGYTF	TGTGCCAGCACCCGAGTGGACACTAACTATGGCTACACCTTC
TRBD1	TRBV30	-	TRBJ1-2	CAWSPGGAGYGYTF	TGTGCCTGGAGCCCAGGGGGCGCGGGGTATGGCTACACCTTC
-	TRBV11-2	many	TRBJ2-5	CASSVPTETQYF	TGTGCCAGCAGCGTACCCACAGAGACCCAGTACTTC
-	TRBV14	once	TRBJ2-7	CASSQITGDYEQYF	TGTGCCAGCAGCCAGATCACGGGAGACTACGAGCAGTACTTC
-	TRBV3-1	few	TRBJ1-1	CASSQSFSEAFF	TGTGCCAGCAGCCAGTCCTTTTCTGAAGCTTTCTTT
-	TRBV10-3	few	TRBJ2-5	CAISGGLGATYNEQYF	TGTGCCATCAGTGGCGGTCTGGGGGCTACCTACAATGAGCAGTACTTC
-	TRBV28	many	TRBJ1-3	CASSSGNTIYF	TGTGCCAGCAGTTCCGGAAACACCATATATTTT
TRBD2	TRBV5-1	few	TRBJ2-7	CASSPTSGRRSYEQYF	TGCGCCAGCAGCCCTACTAGCGGGAGGCGGTCCTACGAGCAGTACTTC
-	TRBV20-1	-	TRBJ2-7	CSASSGALFYEQYF	TGCAGTGCTAGTTCGGGAGCACTATTCTACGAGCAGTACTTC
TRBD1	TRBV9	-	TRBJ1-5	CASSIGQGTQPQHF	TGTGCCAGCAGCATCGGACAGGGGACTCAGCCCCAGCATTTT
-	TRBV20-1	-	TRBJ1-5	CSATTGRWNQPQHF	TGCAGTGCCACAACAGGGCGGTGGAATCAGCCCCAGCATTTT
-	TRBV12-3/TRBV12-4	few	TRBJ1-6	CASSPQGSPYNSPLHF	TGTGCCAGCAGTCCTCAGGGGAGCCCCTATAATTCACCCCTCCACTTT
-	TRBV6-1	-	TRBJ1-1	CASSEAWRTEAFF	TGTGCCAGCAGTGAAGCGTGGAGGACTGAAGCTTTCTTT